The clone carrying this T cell receptor (beta chain) came up a few times. In the original analysis: Counts of nucleated cells, estimated from reference gene primer amplification, were obtained. Produced via immunoSEQ multiplex PCR; TCRdb's table is partial and in-frame only. V, J and clone size are those of that table, while D and trimming were read from the DNA. This sample yields about 230,000 clones, of which over 75% are seen a single time; roughly 8% belongs to the top ten. The CDR3 is made up of 16 amino acids. The germline CDR1 and CDR2 sequences are MNHEY and SVGAGI. Trimming cost V 0 bases and J 5 bases, with 13 bases left between them. The source of the sample is a study of blood T cell repertoires in COVID-19. Overall study: COVID-19 samples collected from the United States, Italy and Spain covered acute and convalescent phases. T cells, B-cell-depleted T cells, or PBMCs supplied cDNA or gDNA.

The TCR originated in a woman older than 75 with acute or convalescent COVID-19. Sequencing used peripheral blood. The chain employs TRBV6-5 and TRBJ1-4, with unresolved D. The CDR3 DNA reads TGTGCCAGCAGTTACTCGGGCACCTTTGGGAATGAAAAACTGTTTTTT. This encodes CASSYSGTFGNEKLFF.